This T cell receptor (beta chain) originates from a study of siplizumab effects on memory and regulatory T cells. Concerning this clone: Its specificity is unknown.

The method was immunoSEQ multiplex PCR; TCRdb's version includes in-frame clones alone and lacks a portion of them. The sample consists of 40,000 to 45,000 clones, roughly nine tenths of them appearing once. Study findings and constraints: Naive T cells appeared more diverse than memory cells and seemed to be major alloresponse contributors.

This CDR3 has 12 residues. Germline-derived CDR1 and CDR2 are SQVTM and ANQGSEA. This rearrangement joins TRBV29-1 to TRBJ2-3; D remains ambiguous. The sequenced sample was naive CD4+ T cells sorted from blood. This TCR was recovered from a human donor in good health. In nucleotides, the CDR3 is TGCAGTGCTGGGCAGTGGCGAGATACGCAGTATTTT. Protein sequence: CSAGQWRDTQYF.